The rows below give T cell receptor beta chains drawn from one sample of a study of blood T cell repertoires in COVID-19. The method was immunoSEQ multiplex PCR; TCRdb's version includes in-frame clones alone and lacks a portion of them. The table shows about 260,000 clones, with 70% to 90% occurring only once. What was sequenced was peripheral blood. These receptors were collected from a man under 40 with active or convalescent COVID-19. Both conserved end residues are part of each CDR3. A D gene is named only where the DNA matches it firmly. Size tells how often a clone was seen (once, few, many) or the class of an expanded clone, and some rows leave it out.

V gene,CDR3 length,J gene,D gene,clone size,CDR3 protein,CDR3 DNA
TRBV29-1,15,TRBJ2-1,TRBD2,-,CSARIAGETYNEQFF,TGCAGCGCAAGAATAGCGGGGGAGACGTACAATGAGCAGTTCTTC
TRBV4-3,13,TRBJ1-1,-,-,CASSQEQYTEAFF,TGCGCCAGCAGCCAAGAGCAGTACACTGAAGCTTTCTTT
TRBV7-9,15,TRBJ1-5,-,-,CASSEGQFSNQPQHF,TGTGCCAGCAGCGAAGGACAGTTTAGCAATCAGCCCCAGCATTTT
TRBV13,15,TRBJ1-1,-,once,CASSIGHKGVPEAFF,TGTGCCAGCAGCATCGGACACAAGGGGGTCCCTGAAGCTTTCTTT
TRBV29-1,13,TRBJ1-1,-,-,CSVVREPYTEAFF,TGCAGCGTTGTCCGGGAACCTTACACTGAAGCTTTCTTT
TRBV12-2,21,TRBJ2-1,-,-,CASRLGYIGLAGAPIYNEQFF,TGTGCAAGTCGCTTAGGCTACATAGGACTAGCGGGGGCCCCGATCTACAATGAGCAGTTCTTC
TRBV12-3/TRBV12-4,13,TRBJ2-5,TRBD1,once,CASGKTGGETQYF,TGTGCCAGCGGAAAGACAGGGGGAGAGACCCAGTACTTC
TRBV30,14,TRBJ2-7,-,-,CAWRGGGATYEQYF,TGTGCCTGGAGGGGTGGAGGAGCCACCTACGAGCAGTACTTC
TRBV7-2,15,TRBJ1-5,TRBD1,-,CASSERTGGYQPQHF,TGTGCCAGCAGCGAGAGGACAGGGGGCTATCAGCCCCAGCATTTT
TRBV7-6,16,TRBJ2-5,-,-,CASSQEVGGLKETQYF,TGTGCCAGCAGCCAGGAGGTGGGGGGGCTTAAGGAGACCCAGTACTTC
TRBV29-1,11,TRBJ1-2,-,-,CSGEGYYGYTF,TGCAGCGGGGAGGGGTACTATGGCTACACCTTC
TRBV19,14,TRBJ2-5,-,-,CASSIAQFQETQYF,TGTGCCAGTAGTATAGCGCAGTTCCAAGAGACCCAGTACTTC
TRBV4-1,14,TRBJ1-3,-,-,CASSQPSSGNTIYF,TGCGCCAGCAGCCAACCCAGCTCTGGAAACACCATATATTTT
TRBV3-1/TRBV3-2,14,TRBJ1-6,-,-,CASSHSAFNSPLHF,TGTGCCAGCAGCCATTCCGCGTTTAATTCACCCCTCCACTTT
TRBV3-1/TRBV3-2,16,TRBJ2-7,-,-,CASSQTLGGGTHEQYF,TGTGCCAGCAGCCAGACCCTAGGGGGGGGGACACACGAGCAGTACTTC
TRBV2,16,TRBJ1-5,TRBD1,many,CASSGRDRVQEQPQHF,TGTGCCAGCAGTGGCCGGGACAGGGTCCAGGAGCAGCCCCAGCATTTT
TRBV4-1,16,TRBJ2-1,TRBD2,-,CASSQGSGGDYNEQFF,TGCGCCAGCAGCCAAGGTAGCGGGGGGGATTACAATGAGCAGTTCTTC
TRBV5-8,15,TRBJ1-2,-,-,CASSLDRGLAYGYTF,TGTGCCAGCAGCTTGGATCGGGGATTGGCCTATGGCTACACCTTC
TRBV7-8,15,TRBJ1-1,TRBD1,-,CASSSQTGQSTEAFF,TGTGCCAGCAGCTCACAGACAGGGCAGAGTACTGAAGCTTTCTTT